This T cell receptor beta chain emerged from a study of blood T cell repertoires in COVID-19. Overall study: The origin of the acute and convalescent COVID-19 samples was the United States, Italy and Spain. Nucleic acid was either cDNA or gDNA, and it came from T cells, B-cell-depleted T cells, or PBMCs.

This clone has more than one count but fewer than ten. The ends were cut back, 7 bases at V and 0 bases at J, with 9 bases in the middle. Germline values: CDR1 SNHLY, CDR2 FYNNEI. The CDR3 is 13 residues long. Methods used by the authors: Nucleated cell number was recorded as an estimate derived from reference gene primer amplification. The protocol was immunoSEQ multiplex PCR, while the TCRdb copy is restricted to in-frame clones and leaves out a portion. V, J and clone size derive from that table, while D and trimming were established from the DNA sequence. The sample includes around 88,000 clones, approximately 84% of them seen just once.

This TCR derives from a woman older than 75 with acute or convalescent COVID-19. J is TRBJ1-1 and V is TRBV2; D gene ambiguous. Sequencing was done on a sample of peripheral blood. CDR3 bases: TGTGCCAGCAAAAACAAAATGAACACTGAAGCTTTCTTT. Its protein is CASKNKMNTEAFF.